This T cell receptor beta chain originates from a study of Graves' ophthalmopathy and Graves' hyperthyroidism. Findings of the study overall: Most thyroid clonotypes expanded beyond 0.001 frequency were also found in blood. Classification of ophthalmopathy versus stable hyperthyroidism by a 13-signature model yielded around 90% sensitivity and about 83% specificity.

Germline V gives CDR1 SGHRS, CDR2 YFSETQ. The CDR3 extends over 16 amino acids. V dropped 1 base and J dropped 0 bases, with 11 bases sitting between them. RNA served as the template for amplifying TCR beta CDR3 regions. Second-round multiplex PCR came after a first-round RT-PCR that employed HTBI primers. Using its own MiXCR run on the multiplex PCR reads, TCRdb lists one record per CDR3 protein. The repertoire has almost 400,000 distinct CDR3 sequences, about 16% of them found once; the top ten carry around 1.4%. This clonotype has a count of ten or more. Its antigen remains unknown. PBMCs were obtained from roughly 9.9 ml of fresh peripheral blood.

V usage is TRBV5-1 and J usage is TRBJ2-4, with TRBD2 as a possible D gene (5 bases). The sequencing input was peripheral blood. The TCR comes from a woman under 30 with Graves' ophthalmopathy. The CDR3: CASSLSGPTAKNIQYF. As DNA, the CDR3 is TGCGCCAGCAGCTTGAGCGGACCTACAGCCAAAAACATTCAGTACTTC.